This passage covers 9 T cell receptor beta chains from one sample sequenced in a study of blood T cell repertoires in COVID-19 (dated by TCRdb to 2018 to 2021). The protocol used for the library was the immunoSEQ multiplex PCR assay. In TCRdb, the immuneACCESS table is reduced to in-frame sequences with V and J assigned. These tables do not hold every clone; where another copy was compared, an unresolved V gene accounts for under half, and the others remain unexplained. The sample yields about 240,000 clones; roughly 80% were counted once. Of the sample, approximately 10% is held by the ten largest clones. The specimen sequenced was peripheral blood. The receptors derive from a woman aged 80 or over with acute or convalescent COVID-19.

CDR3 nucleotides: TGTGCCAGCAGCCCACCGGACAGGGGTGGAAACACCATATATTTT. Protein product: CASSPPDRGGNTIYF. The rearrangement joins TRBV2 to TRBJ1-3; 9 bases match TRBD1. Per germline, CDR1 SNHLY and CDR2 FYNNEI. This CDR3 comprises 15 residues. Germline trimming cut 6 bases from V and 3 bases from J; bases unmatched to any gene: 6.

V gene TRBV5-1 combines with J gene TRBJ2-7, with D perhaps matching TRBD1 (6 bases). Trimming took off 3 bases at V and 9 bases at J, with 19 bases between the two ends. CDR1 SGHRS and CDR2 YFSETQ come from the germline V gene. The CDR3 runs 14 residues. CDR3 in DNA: TGCGCCAGCAGCTCGGACAGTGCGTCAACGAGGCAGTACTTC. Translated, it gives CASSSDSASTRQYF.

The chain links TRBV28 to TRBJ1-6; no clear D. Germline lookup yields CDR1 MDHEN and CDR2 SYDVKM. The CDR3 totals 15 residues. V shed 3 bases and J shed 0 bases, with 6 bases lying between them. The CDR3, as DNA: TGTGCCAGCAGTTTCTACAGCTCCTATAATTCACCCCTCCACTTT. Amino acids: CASSFYSSYNSPLHF. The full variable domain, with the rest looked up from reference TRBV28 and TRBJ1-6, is DVKVTQSSRYLVKRTGEKVFLECVQDMDHENMFWYRQDPGLGLRLIYFSYDVKMKEKGDIPEGYSVSREKKERFSLILESASTNQTSMYLCASSFYSSYNSPLHFGNGTRLTVT.

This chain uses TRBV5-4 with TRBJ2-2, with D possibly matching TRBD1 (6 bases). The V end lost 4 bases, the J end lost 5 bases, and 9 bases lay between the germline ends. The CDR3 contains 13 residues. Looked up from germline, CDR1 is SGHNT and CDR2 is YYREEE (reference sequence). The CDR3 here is CASSLGQTGELFF. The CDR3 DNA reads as TGTGCCAGCAGCCTAGGACAGACCGGGGAGCTGTTTTTT. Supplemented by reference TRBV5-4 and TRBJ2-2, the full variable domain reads ETGVTQSPTHLIKTRGQQVTLRCSSQSGHNTVSWYQQALGQGPQFIFQYYREEENGRGNFPPRFSGLQFPNYSSELNVNALELDDSALYLCASSLGQTGELFFGEGSRLTVL.

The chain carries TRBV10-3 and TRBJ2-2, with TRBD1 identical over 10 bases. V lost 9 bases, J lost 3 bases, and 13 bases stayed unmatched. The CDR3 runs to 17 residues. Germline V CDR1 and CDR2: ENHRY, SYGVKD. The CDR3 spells CAIRTGTGAVDTGELFF. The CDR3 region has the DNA TGTGCCATTCGGACCGGGACAGGGGCGGTAGACACCGGGGAGCTGTTTTTT.

The CDR3 DNA follows: TGTGCCAGCTCACCACCGCGCGGGGGTGAAGAGACCCAGTACTTC. Translated, it gives CASSPPRGGEETQYF. The chain has TRBV18 and TRBJ2-5; 7 bases fit TRBD2. The CDR3 extends over 15 amino acids. Per germline, CDR1 KGHSH and CDR2 LQKENI. V shed 0 bases and J 3 bases; nucleotides not matched to a gene: 4.

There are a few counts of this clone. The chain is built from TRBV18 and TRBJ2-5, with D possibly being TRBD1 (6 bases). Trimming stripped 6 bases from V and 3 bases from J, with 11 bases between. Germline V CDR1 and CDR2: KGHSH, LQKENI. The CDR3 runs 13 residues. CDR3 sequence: CASSYGQKETQYF. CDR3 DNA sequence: TGTGCCAGCTCTTACGGACAGAAAGAGACCCAGTACTTC.

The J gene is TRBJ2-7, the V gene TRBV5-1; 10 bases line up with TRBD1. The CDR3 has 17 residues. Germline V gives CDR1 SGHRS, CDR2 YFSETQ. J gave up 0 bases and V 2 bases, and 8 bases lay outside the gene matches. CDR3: CASSFGQGGSSSYEQYF. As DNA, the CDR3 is TGCGCCAGCAGCTTTGGACAGGGGGGCTCGAGCTCCTACGAGCAGTACTTC.

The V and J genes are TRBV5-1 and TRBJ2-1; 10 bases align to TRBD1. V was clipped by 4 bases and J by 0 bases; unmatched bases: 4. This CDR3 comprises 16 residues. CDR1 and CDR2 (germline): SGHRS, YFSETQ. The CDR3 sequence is CASSQDRGSSYNEQFF. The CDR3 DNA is TGCGCCAGCAGCCAGGACAGGGGGAGCTCCTACAATGAGCAGTTCTTC.